Sequencing of this TCR beta chain was carried out in a study of Tregs in tolerant kidney transplant recipients. Notes on the study in general: Few patients were studied, so findings need validation in larger groups.

Germline CDR1 and CDR2: GTSNPN and SVGIG (reference sequence). The CDR3 covers 13 residues. Regarding this clone: Its target is unknown. The read ends 3 residues before the CDR3 terminus; that terminus is restored from the germline J gene.

CD4+CD25+CD127- Tregs, CD4+CD25- non-Tregs, CD4 and CD8 cells were sorted. Assay used: immunoSEQ multiplex PCR; TCRdb lists only in-frame clones, some missing. The sample table sets out under 55,000 clones. The receptor was isolated from a human donor who received a combined kidney and bone marrow transplant. The chain couples TRBV30 to TRBJ1-2; TRBD1 aligns across 8 bases. Source: CD4+ T cells from blood, taken before the transplant. The sequenced part of the CDR3 DNA is TGTGCCTGGGGTAGGGACAGGCCTCGGGGC. Residues: CAWGRDRPRG. The whole CDR3 sequence reads CAWGRDRPRGYTF.